One and the same sample provided the 14 T cell receptor beta chains below, sequenced in a study of blood T cell repertoires in COVID-19. This table comes from immunoSEQ multiplex PCR, and its TCRdb copy is limited to in-frame clones, with some not included. The profile shows around 70,000 clones, more than 85% of them singletons. The sample taken for sequencing was peripheral blood. The receptors here all came from an older woman with active COVID-19.

V is TRBV2 and J is TRBJ2-3; a weak D match, TRBD2 (5 bases). The CDR3 has 15 amino acids. Germline V gene data show CDR1 as SNHLY and CDR2 as FYNNEI. Between the trimmed V and J ends, which lost 6 bases and 1 base, there was a span of 14 bases. The chain's CDR3 is CASSESGVRTDTQYF. The DNA of the CDR3 is TGTGCCAGCAGCGAAAGCGGAGTACGCACAGATACGCAGTATTTT.

This rearrangement joins TRBV5-1 to TRBJ2-5; 10 nucleotides match TRBD2. V lost 0 bases to trimming and J lost 5 bases; unmatched junction nucleotides: 7. Germline CDR1 reads SGHRS; CDR2 reads YFSETQ. CDR3 length: 16 amino acids. The CDR3 loop reads CASSLGPSGSSETQYF. Here the CDR3 DNA reads TGCGCCAGCAGCTTGGGTCCTAGCGGGAGTAGTGAGACCCAGTACTTC. The whole variable domain, filled in from reference TRBV5-1 and TRBJ2-5, reads KAGVTQTPRYLIKTRGQQVTLSCSPISGHRSVSWYQQTPGQGLQFLFEYFSETQRNKGNFPGRFSGRQFSNSRSEMNVSTLELGDSALYLCASSLGPSGSSETQYFGPGTRLLVL.

The chain is built from TRBV6-6 and TRBJ1-1; D is unresolved. Germline assignment: CDR1 MNHNY and CDR2 SVGAGI (reference sequence). V dropped 4 bases and J dropped 1 base, with 7 bases sitting between them. The CDR3 consists of 13 residues. The CDR3 nucleotides read TGTGCCAGCAGTTTTAACAGGAACACTGAAGCTTTCTTT. This encodes CASSFNRNTEAFF.

There are many counts of this clone. V and J are TRBV6-5 and TRBJ2-2; TRBD1 might be the D (5 bases). The CDR3 is 14 amino acids. Germline V gene data show CDR1 as MNHEY and CDR2 as SVGAGI. V was cut by 7 bases and J by 3 bases, with 12 bases left in between. The CDR3 reads CASKWGRDTGELFF. DNA for the CDR3: TGTGCCAGCAAATGGGGCCGGGACACCGGGGAGCTGTTTTTT.

CDR3 bases: TGTGCCAGCAGCTTATCCGGACTAGCGGGAGTCAACGAGCAGTACTTC. Amino acids: CASSLSGLAGVNEQYF. The V and J genes are TRBV7-2 and TRBJ2-7; 13 bases are shared with TRBD2. This CDR3 comprises 16 residues. Unmatched junction bases numbered 6, after V lost 2 bases and J lost 5 bases. Germline loops: CDR1 SGHTA, CDR2 FQGNSA.

The chain is built from TRBV15 and TRBJ1-1; 9 bases are shared with TRBD1. Germline V gives CDR1 LNHNV, CDR2 YYDKDF (reference sequence). J was trimmed by 5 bases and V by 1 base; bases with no gene match: 11. CDR3 length equals 17 residues. CDR3 amino acids: CATSRGDRGSFGTEAFF. The DNA for the CDR3 is TGTGCCACCAGCAGAGGCGACAGGGGGTCTTTTGGGACTGAAGCTTTCTTT.

This chain connects TRBV9 to TRBJ2-7; 9 bases map to TRBD2. This CDR3 contains 16 residues. Germline loops: CDR1 SGDLS, CDR2 YYNGEE. J was trimmed by 7 bases and V by 3 bases; bases with no gene match: 14. The CDR3 loop reads CASSAFTGGRAGEQYF. The CDR3 DNA is TGTGCCAGCAGCGCGTTCACAGGCGGGAGGGCGGGTGAGCAGTACTTC.

The rearrangement links TRBV19 to TRBJ2-7; D is perhaps TRBD1 (6 bases). Germline assignment: CDR1 LNHDA and CDR2 SQIVND (reference sequence). The length of the CDR3 is 13 residues. With 5 bases removed from V and 7 bases from J, the gap between germline ends came to 15 bases. The CDR3 nucleotides are TGTGCCAGTAGTGGACAGTCGCCGGGGGAGCAGTACTTC. Residues: CASSGQSPGEQYF. The full variable domain, completed using reference TRBV19 and TRBJ2-7, is DGGITQSPKYLFRKEGQNVTLSCEQNLNHDAMYWYRQDPGQGLRLIYYSQIVNDFQKGDIAEGYSVSREKKESFPLTVTSAQKNPTAFYLCASSGQSPGEQYFGPGTRLTVT.

The J gene is TRBJ1-2, the V gene TRBV20-1, with 7 nucleotides matching TRBD1. Trimming took 3 bases from V and 4 from J; bases not matched to a gene: 2. The CDR3 is 12 amino acids. Germline CDR1 DFQATT, CDR2 SNEGSKA (reference sequence). The CDR3 spells CSASTGAYGYTF. As DNA, the CDR3 is TGCAGTGCTAGTACAGGGGCCTATGGCTACACCTTC.

The V call is TRBV15, the J call TRBJ2-5, with TRBD1 identical over 12 bases. The CDR3 totals 14 residues. Germline V lookup: CDR1 LNHNV, CDR2 YYDKDF (reference sequence). With 8 bases clipped from V and 4 bases from J, the junction kept 5 bases outside the gene matches. This chain's CDR3 is CATGPGQGAETQYF. CDR3 in DNA: TGTGCCACCGGCCCGGGACAGGGGGCAGAGACCCAGTACTTC.

The gene calls are TRBV7-9 and TRBJ2-1, with D uncertain. CDR3 length equals 12 residues. The V end was cut by 5 bases, the J end by 9 bases, with 11 bases between. Germline CDR1 reads SEHNR; CDR2 reads FQNEAQ (reference sequence). The CDR3: CASSTPNGEQFF. In DNA form, the CDR3 reads TGTGCCAGCAGCACCCCGAACGGTGAGCAGTTCTTC.

This chain links TRBV9 with TRBJ1-2, with 12 bases identical to TRBD1. V gave up 5 bases and J gave up 4 bases; unmatched junction bases: 3. CDR1 SGDLS and CDR2 YYNGEE come from the germline V gene. This CDR3 is built from 14 residues. CDR3 in amino acids: CASSGTGGSYGYTF. DNA for the CDR3: TGTGCCAGCAGTGGGACAGGGGGCAGCTATGGCTACACCTTC.

The chain uses TRBV7-2 and TRBJ1-2, with TRBD1 matching 7 bases. Germline-derived CDR1 and CDR2 are SGHTA and FQGNSA. The V gene end was trimmed by 5 bases and the J gene end by 4 bases; junction bases not matched to a gene: 10. This CDR3 has 15 residues. CDR3 bases: TGTGCCAGCAGCGCGTCCGGGACAGCTATCTATGGCTACACCTTC. Residues: CASSASGTAIYGYTF.

The rearrangement links TRBV21-1 to TRBJ1-3. TRBV21-1 is assigned pseudogene status. The CDR3 covers 17 residues. The CDR3 DNA sequence: TGTGCCAGCAGCAAAGAAGGAGAGGGTACCTCTGGAAACACCATATATTTT. Encoded protein: CASSKEGEGTSGNTIYF.